This T cell receptor (beta chain) is from a study of Ad26.COV2.S vaccination and SARS-CoV-2 variants. The treatment here: over 15 received Ad26.COV2.S at low or high dose, single or two shots; about 5 received placebo; per-sample allocation not given. Each sample was drawn 63 days after the first injection (of vaccine or placebo). Method: immunoSEQ multiplex PCR; TCRdb's copy keeps in-frame clones and lacks some. The sample lists 350,000 to 600,000 clones; nearly 90% were seen once. The specimen comprised peripheral blood, sampled in a trial of Ad26.COV2.S vaccine versus placebo. This receptor was identified in a person aged 18-65 years who received the Ad26.COV2.S COVID-19 vaccine or a placebo.

In nucleotides, the CDR3 is TGTGCCAGCAGCCCAACAACGGCCGCGCACGCGGAGTACTTC. Its translation is CASSPTTAAHAEYF. V gene TRBV9 combines with J gene TRBJ2-7; unclear D gene. This CDR3 contains 14 residues. Germline assignment: CDR1 SGDLS and CDR2 YYNGEE. V was shortened by 4 bases and J by 11 bases, with 22 bases between the two germline ends.